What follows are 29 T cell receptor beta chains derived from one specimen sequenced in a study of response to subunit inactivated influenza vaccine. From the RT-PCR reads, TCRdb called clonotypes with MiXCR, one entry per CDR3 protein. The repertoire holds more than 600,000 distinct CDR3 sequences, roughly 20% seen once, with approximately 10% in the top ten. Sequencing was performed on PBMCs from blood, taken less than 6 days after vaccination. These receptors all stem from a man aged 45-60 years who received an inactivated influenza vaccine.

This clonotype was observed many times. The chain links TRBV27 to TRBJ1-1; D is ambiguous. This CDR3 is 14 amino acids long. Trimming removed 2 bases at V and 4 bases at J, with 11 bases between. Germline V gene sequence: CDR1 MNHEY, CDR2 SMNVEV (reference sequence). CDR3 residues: CASSLGWGVTEAFF. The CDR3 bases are TGTGCCAGCAGTTTAGGGTGGGGAGTCACTGAAGCTTTCTTT.

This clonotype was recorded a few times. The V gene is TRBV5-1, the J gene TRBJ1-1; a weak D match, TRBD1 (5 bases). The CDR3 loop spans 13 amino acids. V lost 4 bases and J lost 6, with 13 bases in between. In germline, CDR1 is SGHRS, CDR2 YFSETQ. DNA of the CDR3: TGCGCCAGCAGCCACGGGGGGGTGGCTGAAGCTTTCTTT. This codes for CASSHGGVAEAFF.

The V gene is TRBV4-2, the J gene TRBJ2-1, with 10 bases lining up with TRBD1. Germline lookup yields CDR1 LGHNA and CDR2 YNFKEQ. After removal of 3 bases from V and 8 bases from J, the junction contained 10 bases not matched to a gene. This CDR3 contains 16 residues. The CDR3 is CASSHLPGQGTDEQFF. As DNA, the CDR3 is TGTGCCAGCAGCCATTTACCGGGACAGGGGACGGATGAGCAGTTCTTC.

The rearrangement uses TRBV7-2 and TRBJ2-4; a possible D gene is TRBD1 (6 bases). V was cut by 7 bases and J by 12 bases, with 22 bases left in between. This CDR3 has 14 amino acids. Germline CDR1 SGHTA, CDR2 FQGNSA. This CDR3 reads CASNLLPGQGRQYF. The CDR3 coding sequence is TGTGCCAGCAACCTACTGCCGGGGCAGGGGCGTCAGTACTTC.

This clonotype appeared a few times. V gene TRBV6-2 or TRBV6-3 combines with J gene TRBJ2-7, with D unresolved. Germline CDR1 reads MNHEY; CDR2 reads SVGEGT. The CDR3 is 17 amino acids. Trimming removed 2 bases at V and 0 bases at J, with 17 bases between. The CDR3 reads CASSYGFSGSYSYEQYF. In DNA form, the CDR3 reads TGTGCCAGCAGTTACGGGTTTTCGGGCTCTTACTCCTACGAGCAGTACTTC.

CDR3 region: CASSEGGGIAKNIQYF. In nucleotides, the CDR3 is TGTGCCAGCAGCGAAGGAGGGGGGATAGCCAAAAACATTCAGTACTTC. The V and J genes are TRBV9 and TRBJ2-4, with D possibly being TRBD1 or TRBD2 (6 bases each). The ends were cut back, 3 bases at V and 0 bases at J, with 13 bases in the middle. Per germline, CDR1 SGDLS and CDR2 YYNGEE. The CDR3 extends over 16 amino acids.

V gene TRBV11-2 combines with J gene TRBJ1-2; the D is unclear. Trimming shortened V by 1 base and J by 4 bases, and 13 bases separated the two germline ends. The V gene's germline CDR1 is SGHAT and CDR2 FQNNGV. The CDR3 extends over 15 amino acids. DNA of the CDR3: TGTGCCAGCAGCTTAGTAGGAGGGTCGAGCTATGGCTACACCTTC. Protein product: CASSLVGGSSYGYTF.

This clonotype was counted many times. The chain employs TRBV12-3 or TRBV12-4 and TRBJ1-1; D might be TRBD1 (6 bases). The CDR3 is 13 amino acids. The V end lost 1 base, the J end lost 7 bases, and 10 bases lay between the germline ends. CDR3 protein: CASSLGTDGEAFF. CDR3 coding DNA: TGTGCCAGCAGTTTAGGGACAGACGGTGAAGCTTTCTTT.

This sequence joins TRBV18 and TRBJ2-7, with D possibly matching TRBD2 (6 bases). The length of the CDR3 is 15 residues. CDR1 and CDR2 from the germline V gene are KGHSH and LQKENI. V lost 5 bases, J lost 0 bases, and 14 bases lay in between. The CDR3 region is CASSWDSASSYEQYF. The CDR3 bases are TGTGCCAGCTCATGGGACTCAGCAAGCTCCTACGAGCAGTACTTC.

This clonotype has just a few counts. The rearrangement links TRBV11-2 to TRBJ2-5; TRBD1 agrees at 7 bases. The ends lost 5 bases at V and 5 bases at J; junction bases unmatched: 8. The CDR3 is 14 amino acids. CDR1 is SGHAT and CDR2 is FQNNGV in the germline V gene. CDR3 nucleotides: TGTGCCAGCAGCCCAGAGGACAGGTGGGAGACCCAGTACTTC. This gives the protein CASSPEDRWETQYF.

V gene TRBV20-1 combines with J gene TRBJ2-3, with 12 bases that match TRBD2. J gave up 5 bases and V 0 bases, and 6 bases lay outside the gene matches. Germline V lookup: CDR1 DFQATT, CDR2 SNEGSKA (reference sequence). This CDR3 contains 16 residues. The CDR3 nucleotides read TGCAGTGCTAGAGACTCTAGCGGGAGGGTCGGAGATACGCAGTATTTT. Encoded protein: CSARDSSGRVGDTQYF.

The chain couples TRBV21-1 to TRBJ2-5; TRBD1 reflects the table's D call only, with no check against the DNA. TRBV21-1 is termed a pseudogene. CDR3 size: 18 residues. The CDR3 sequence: CASSRVPGGRINWETQYF. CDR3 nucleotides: TGTGCCAGCAGCCGGGTCCCAGGGGGCCGAATCAATTGGGAGACCCAGTACTTC.

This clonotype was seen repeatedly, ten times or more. CDR3 sequence: CASSLVRGTDTQYF. The CDR3, as DNA: TGTGCCAGCAGCTTAGTCAGGGGTACAGATACGCAGTATTTT. The chain employs TRBV7-2 and TRBJ2-3, with a tentative D call TRBD1 (6 bases). V lost 1 base and J lost 3, with 8 bases in between. The CDR3 spans 14 residues. The germline CDR1 and CDR2 sequences are SGHTA and FQGNSA.

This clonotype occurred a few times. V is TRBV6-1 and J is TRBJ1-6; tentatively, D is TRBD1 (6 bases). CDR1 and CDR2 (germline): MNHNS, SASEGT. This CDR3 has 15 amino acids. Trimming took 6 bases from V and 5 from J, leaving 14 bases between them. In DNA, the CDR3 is TGTGCCAGCAGCCATCGCAGGGGAAATAATTCACCCCTCCACTTT. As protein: CASSHRRGNNSPLHF.

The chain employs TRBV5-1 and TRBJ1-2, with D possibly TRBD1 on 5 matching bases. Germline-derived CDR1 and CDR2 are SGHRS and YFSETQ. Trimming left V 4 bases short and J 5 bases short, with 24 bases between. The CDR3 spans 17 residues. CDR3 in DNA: TGCGCCAGCAGCAGAACCGGGGACCATTCTCCCTTTTATGGCTACACCTTC. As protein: CASSRTGDHSPFYGYTF.

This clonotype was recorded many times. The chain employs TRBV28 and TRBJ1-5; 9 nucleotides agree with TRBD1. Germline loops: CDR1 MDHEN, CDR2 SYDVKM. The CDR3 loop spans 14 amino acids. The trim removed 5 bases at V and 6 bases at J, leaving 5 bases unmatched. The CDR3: CASSPGTGSQPQHF. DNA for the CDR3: TGTGCCAGCAGTCCCGGGACAGGGAGTCAGCCCCAGCATTTT.

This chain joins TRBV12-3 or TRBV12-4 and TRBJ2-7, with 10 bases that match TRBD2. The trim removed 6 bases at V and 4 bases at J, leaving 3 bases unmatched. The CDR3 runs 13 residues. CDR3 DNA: TGTGCCAGCAGGGGACTAGCGAGTTACGAGCAGTACTTC. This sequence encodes CASRGLASYEQYF.

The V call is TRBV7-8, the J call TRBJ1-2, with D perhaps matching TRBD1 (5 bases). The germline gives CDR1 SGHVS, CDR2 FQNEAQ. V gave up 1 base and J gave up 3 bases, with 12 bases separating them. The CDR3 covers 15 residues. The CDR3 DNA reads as TGTGCCAGCAGCTTAGTTTTCAGGGAGGACTATGGCTACACCTTC. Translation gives CASSLVFREDYGYTF.

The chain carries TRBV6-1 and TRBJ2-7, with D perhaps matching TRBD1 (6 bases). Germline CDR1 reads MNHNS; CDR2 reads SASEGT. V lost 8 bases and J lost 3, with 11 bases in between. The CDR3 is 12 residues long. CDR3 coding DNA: TGTGCCAGCGACAGGTCTTACTACGAGCAGTACTTC. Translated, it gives CASDRSYYEQYF.

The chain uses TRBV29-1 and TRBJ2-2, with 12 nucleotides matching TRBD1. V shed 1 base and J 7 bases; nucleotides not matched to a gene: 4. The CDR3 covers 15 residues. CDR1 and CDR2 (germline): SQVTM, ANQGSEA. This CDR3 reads CSVEVGTGGFGELFF. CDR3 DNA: TGCAGCGTTGAAGTGGGGACAGGGGGCTTCGGGGAGCTGTTTTTT.

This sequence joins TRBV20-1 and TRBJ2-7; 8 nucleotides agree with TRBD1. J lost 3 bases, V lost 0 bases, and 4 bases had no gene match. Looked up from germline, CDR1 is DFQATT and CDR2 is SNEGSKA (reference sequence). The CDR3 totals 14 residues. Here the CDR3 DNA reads TGCAGTGCTAGAGATAGACAGGGGATCTACGAGCAGTACTTC. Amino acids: CSARDRQGIYEQYF.

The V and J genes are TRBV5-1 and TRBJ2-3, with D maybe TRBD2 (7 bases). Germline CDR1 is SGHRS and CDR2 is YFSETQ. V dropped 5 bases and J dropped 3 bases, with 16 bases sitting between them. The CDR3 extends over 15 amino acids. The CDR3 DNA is TGCGCCAGCAGGCCATTACAGGGAGGGACAGATACGCAGTATTTT. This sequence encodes CASRPLQGGTDTQYF.

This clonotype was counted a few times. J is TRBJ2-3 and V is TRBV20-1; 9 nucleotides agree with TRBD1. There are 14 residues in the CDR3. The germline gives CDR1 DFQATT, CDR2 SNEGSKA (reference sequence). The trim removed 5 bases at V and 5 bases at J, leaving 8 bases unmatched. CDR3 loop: CSAHNRGRGDTQYF. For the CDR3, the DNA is TGCAGTGCTCATAACAGGGGGCGCGGAGATACGCAGTATTTT.

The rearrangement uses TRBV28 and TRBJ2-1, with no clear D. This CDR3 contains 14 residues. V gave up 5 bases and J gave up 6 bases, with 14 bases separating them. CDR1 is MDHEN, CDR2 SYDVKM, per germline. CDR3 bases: TGTGCCAGCAGTCAACTTAACGACTTCAATGAGCAGTTCTTC. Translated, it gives CASSQLNDFNEQFF. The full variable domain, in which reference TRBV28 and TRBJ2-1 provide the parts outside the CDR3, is DVKVTQSSRYLVKRTGEKVFLECVQDMDHENMFWYRQDPGLGLRLIYFSYDVKMKEKGDIPEGYSVSREKKERFSLILESASTNQTSMYLCASSQLNDFNEQFFGPGTRLTVL.

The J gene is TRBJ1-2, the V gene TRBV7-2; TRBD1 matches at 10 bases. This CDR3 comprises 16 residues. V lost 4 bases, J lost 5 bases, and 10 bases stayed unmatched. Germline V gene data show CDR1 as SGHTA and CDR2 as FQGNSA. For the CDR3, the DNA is TGTGCCAGCAGCTCGTTCCCCGGGACAGGGGTATATGGCTACACCTTC. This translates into CASSSFPGTGVYGYTF.

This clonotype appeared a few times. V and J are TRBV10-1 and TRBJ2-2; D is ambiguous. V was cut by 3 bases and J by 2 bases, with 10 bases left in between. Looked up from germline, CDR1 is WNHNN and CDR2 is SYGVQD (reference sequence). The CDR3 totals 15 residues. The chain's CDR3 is CASSDSSLNTGELFF. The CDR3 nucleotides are TGCGCCAGCAGTGATAGCAGCCTTAACACCGGGGAGCTGTTTTTT.

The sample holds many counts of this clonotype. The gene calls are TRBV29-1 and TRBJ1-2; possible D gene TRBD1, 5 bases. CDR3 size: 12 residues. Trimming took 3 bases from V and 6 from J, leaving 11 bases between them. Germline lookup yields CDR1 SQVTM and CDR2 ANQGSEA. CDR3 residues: CSVEVGENGYTF. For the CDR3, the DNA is TGCAGCGTTGAGGTAGGGGAAAATGGCTACACCTTC.

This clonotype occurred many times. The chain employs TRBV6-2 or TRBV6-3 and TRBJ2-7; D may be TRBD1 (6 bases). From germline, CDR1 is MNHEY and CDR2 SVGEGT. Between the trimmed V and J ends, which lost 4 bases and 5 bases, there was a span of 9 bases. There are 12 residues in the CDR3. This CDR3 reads CASSWAGDEQYF. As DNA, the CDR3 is TGTGCCAGCAGTTGGGCAGGGGACGAGCAGTACTTC.

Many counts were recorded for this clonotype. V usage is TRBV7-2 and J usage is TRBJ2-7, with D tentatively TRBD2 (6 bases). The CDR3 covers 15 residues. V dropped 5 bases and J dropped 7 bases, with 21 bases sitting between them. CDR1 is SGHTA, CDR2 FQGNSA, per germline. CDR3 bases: TGTGCCAGCAGCCATGCGGGGAATGCAGGGAGGGAGCAGTACTTC. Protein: CASSHAGNAGREQYF.